The rows below give T cell receptor beta chains drawn from one sample of a study of shared T cell receptors in the human thymus. Method: immunoSEQ multiplex PCR; TCRdb's copy keeps in-frame clones and lacks some. The repertoire includes 600,000 or so clones, 70% to 90% of them detected once, and more than 0.009% sits in the top ten. The same data also went into a second study, on human thymus T cells.

The sample was thymocytes. The origin of the receptors is a boy in the first two years of life with a congenital heart defect. Both conserved end residues are part of each CDR3. Each record gives: clone size, V gene, D gene, J gene, CDR3 protein, CDR3 DNA. A D gene is named only where the DNA matches it firmly. Rows give clone size only sometimes, using once, few, many, or a class for an expanded clone.

few	TRBV7-6	TRBD1	TRBJ2-7	CASSWGTGDTYEQYF	TGTGCCAGCAGCTGGGGGACAGGGGATACCTACGAGCAGTACTTC
.	TRBV6-5	TRBD1	TRBJ1-1	CASRYGQVNTEAFF	TGTGCCAGCAGGTATGGACAGGTGAACACTGAAGCTTTCTTT
few	TRBV5-6	.	TRBJ1-1	CASSLSGGLVNTEAFF	TGTGCCAGCAGCTTGAGTGGAGGTTTAGTGAACACTGAAGCTTTCTTT
.	TRBV7-2	.	TRBJ1-1	CASSLTVKAFF	TGTGCCAGCAGCTTAACGGTCAAAGCTTTCTTT
once	TRBV13	TRBD1	TRBJ2-6	CASSPRDRVSSGANVLTF	TGTGCCAGCAGCCCGCGCGACAGGGTCTCCTCTGGGGCCAACGTCCTGACTTTC
.	TRBV28	.	TRBJ1-1	CASSPHMNTEAFF	TGTGCCAGCAGCCCTCACATGAACACTGAAGCTTTCTTT
.	TRBV27	TRBD1	TRBJ2-5	CASSAKPGQFQETQYF	TGTGCCAGCAGTGCAAAACCGGGACAGTTCCAAGAGACCCAGTACTTC
.	TRBV27	TRBD1	TRBJ1-5	CASSPGQGIYSNQPQHF	TGTGCCAGCAGTCCGGGACAGGGGATCTATAGCAATCAGCCCCAGCATTTT
few	TRBV4-1	.	TRBJ1-3	CASSPRVDTIYF	TGCGCCAGCAGCCCTCGAGTTGACACCATATATTTT
.	TRBV28	TRBD1	TRBJ1-4	CASTRNAGDRGRSKEKLFF	TGTGCCAGCACACGTAACGCTGGGGACAGGGGCCGGAGCAAGGAAAAACTGTTTTTT
.	TRBV5-1	TRBD2	TRBJ2-3	CASSLFLAGGLDTQYF	TGCGCCAGCAGCTTGTTTCTAGCGGGAGGGCTAGATACGCAGTATTTT
once	TRBV7-9	TRBD2	TRBJ2-1	CASSYGTSPFF	TGTGCCAGCAGTTACGGGACTAGTCCGTTCTTC
.	TRBV7-6	.	TRBJ2-1	CASSLGASGGRYNEQFF	TGTGCCAGCAGCTTAGGGGCTAGTGGGGGGAGGTACAATGAGCAGTTCTTC
.	TRBV19	TRBD1	TRBJ2-7	CASSIDTGGPYEQYF	TGTGCCAGTAGTATTGATACAGGGGGCCCCTACGAGCAGTACTTC
.	TRBV5-1	.	TRBJ1-2	CASRAPFYGYTF	TGCGCCAGCAGGGCTCCTTTCTATGGCTACACCTTC
.	TRBV11-2	TRBD1	TRBJ1-1	CASSLHRGPKAEAFF	TGTGCCAGCAGCTTACACAGGGGGCCGAAGGCTGAAGCTTTCTTT
.	TRBV5-5	TRBD1	TRBJ1-4	CASSLIDRGREKLFF	TGTGCCAGCAGCTTGATAGACAGGGGGCGAGAAAAACTGTTTTTT
.	TRBV28	TRBD1	TRBJ1-5	CASLQGATYSNQPQHF	TGTGCCAGCCTCCAGGGGGCGACCTATAGCAATCAGCCCCAGCATTTT
.	TRBV18	TRBD2	TRBJ2-7	CASSPQRASGSYEQYF	TGTGCCAGCTCACCACAAAGGGCTAGCGGCTCCTACGAGCAGTACTTC
.	TRBV25-1	.	TRBJ1-2	CIRDNTNYGYTF	TGTATCCGGGACAACACTAACTATGGCTACACCTTC
few	TRBV4-1	.	TRBJ1-2	CASSQQQGINYGYTF	TGCGCCAGCAGCCAACAACAGGGCATCAACTATGGCTACACCTTC
.	TRBV19	TRBD1	TRBJ1-4	CATQGARGEKLFF	TGTGCCACACAGGGGGCCAGGGGCGAAAAACTGTTTTTT
.	TRBV7-3	TRBD2	TRBJ2-1	CASSSTSGGGFNEQFF	TGTGCCAGCAGCTCGACTAGCGGGGGAGGCTTCAATGAGCAGTTCTTC
few	TRBV25-1	.	TRBJ1-3	CASSGETTGGNTIYF	TGTGCCAGCAGTGGAGAGACCACGGGAGGAAACACCATATATTTT
.	TRBV11-2	TRBD2	TRBJ2-7	CASSLASAGGLRYEQYF	TGTGCCAGCAGCTTAGCATCAGCGGGGGGGCTTAGATACGAGCAGTACTTC